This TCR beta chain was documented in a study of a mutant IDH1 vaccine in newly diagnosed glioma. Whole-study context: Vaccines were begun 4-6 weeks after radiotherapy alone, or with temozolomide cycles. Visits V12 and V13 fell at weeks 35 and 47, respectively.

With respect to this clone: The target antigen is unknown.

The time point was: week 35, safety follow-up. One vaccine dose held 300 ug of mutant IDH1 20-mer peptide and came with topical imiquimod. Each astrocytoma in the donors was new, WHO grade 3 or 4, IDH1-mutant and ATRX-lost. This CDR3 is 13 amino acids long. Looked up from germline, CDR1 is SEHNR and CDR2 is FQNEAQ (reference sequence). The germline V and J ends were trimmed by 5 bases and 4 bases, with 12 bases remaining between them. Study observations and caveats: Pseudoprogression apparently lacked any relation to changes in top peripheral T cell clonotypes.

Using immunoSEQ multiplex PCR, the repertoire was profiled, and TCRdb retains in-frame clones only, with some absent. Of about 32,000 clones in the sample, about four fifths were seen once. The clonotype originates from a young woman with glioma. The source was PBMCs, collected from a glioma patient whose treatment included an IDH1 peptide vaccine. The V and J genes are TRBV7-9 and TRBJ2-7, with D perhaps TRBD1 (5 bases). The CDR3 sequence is CASSASRVYEQYF. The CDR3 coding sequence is TGTGCCAGCAGCGCAAGCAGGGTTTACGAGCAGTACTTC.